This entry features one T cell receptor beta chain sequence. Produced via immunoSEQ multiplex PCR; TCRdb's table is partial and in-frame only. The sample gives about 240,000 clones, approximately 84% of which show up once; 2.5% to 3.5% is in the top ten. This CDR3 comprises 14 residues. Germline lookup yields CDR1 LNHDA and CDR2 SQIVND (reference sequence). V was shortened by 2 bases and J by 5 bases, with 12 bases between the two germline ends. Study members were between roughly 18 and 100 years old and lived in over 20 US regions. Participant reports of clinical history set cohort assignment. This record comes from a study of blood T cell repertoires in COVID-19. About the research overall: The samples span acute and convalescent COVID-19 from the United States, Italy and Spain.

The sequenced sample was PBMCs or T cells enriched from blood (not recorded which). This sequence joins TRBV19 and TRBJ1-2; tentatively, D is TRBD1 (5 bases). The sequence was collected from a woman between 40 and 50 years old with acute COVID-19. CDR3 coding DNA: TGTGCCAGTAGTATAAGTGGACATTCATATGGCTACACCTTC. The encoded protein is CASSISGHSYGYTF.